The TCR beta chain under discussion was sequenced for a study of cytomegalovirus exposure and HLA in healthy donors. This clone was detected only a few times. PCR was performed using 60 Vbeta and 13 Jbeta primers. Using immunoSEQ multiplex PCR, the repertoire was profiled, and TCRdb retains in-frame clones only, with some absent. The repertoire holds 110,000 to 150,000 clones, with roughly 80% as singletons. The germline V and J ends were trimmed by 2 bases and 4 bases, with 12 bases remaining between them. The CDR3 has 15 amino acids. CDR1 and CDR2 (germline): MDHEN, SYDVKM. Sequencing was done on a sample of PBMCs. This chain links TRBV28 with TRBJ1-5; D may be TRBD1 (6 bases). The sequence came from a female donor in good health and CMV-seronegative. This CDR3 is CASSLMDSENQPQHF. CDR3 coding DNA: TGTGCCAGCAGTTTAATGGACAGCGAGAATCAGCCCCAGCATTTT. Using reference TRBV28 and TRBJ1-5 for the parts outside the CDR3, the full variable domain is DVKVTQSSRYLVKRTGEKVFLECVQDMDHENMFWYRQDPGLGLRLIYFSYDVKMKEKGDIPEGYSVSREKKERFSLILESASTNQTSMYLCASSLMDSENQPQHFGDGTRLSIL.